Here is one TCR beta chain with its context. Those who participated ranged in age from roughly 18 to 100 years and resided in 24 US areas. Participant reports of clinical history set cohort assignment. The V and J ends lost 0 bases and 0 bases respectively, with 9 bases between them. This CDR3 contains 16 residues. Looked up from germline, CDR1 is SGHNT and CDR2 is YENEEA. These data are taken from a study of blood T cell repertoires in COVID-19. Study as a whole: PBMCs, B-cell-depleted T cells, or T cells provided the cDNA or gDNA that made up the material.

This table comes from immunoSEQ multiplex PCR, and its TCRdb copy is limited to in-frame clones, with some not included. The data hold roughly 250,000 clones, with about 86% observed a single time. The specimen sequenced was PBMCs or T cells enriched from blood (not recorded which). The V call is TRBV11-3, the J call TRBJ2-1; D unclear. The source of this sequence is a woman in her forties with acute COVID-19. The CDR3 coding sequence is TGTGCCAGCAGCTTAGATCCCCCGTTCTCCTACAATGAGCAGTTCTTC. It specifies CASSLDPPFSYNEQFF.